This T cell receptor beta chain was sequenced in a study of blood T cells in healthy people across ages. General observations from the study: Conclusively comparing naive with antigen-experienced cells was impossible with unsorted PBMCs. There was a strong correlation between TCR beta diversity and naive T cell percentage.

Note on this clonotype: What it binds is not known.

Through a sample-barcoded 5' primer and a J-beta primer mix, a second PCR was run for roughly 7 to 11 cycles. Each CDR3 protein gets one entry after TCRdb re-called the 5' RACE reads with MiXCR. The table has 750,000 to 1,000,000 distinct CDR3 sequences, almost 30% seen once; the top ten hold 9.5% to 13%. Germline CDR1 reads MGHDK; CDR2 reads SYGVNS. There are 15 residues in the CDR3. The V end was cut by 5 bases, the J end by 3 bases, with 15 bases between. In addition, the sample was reused for a study of T cells of mothers and their children.

This receptor was identified in a woman aged 40 to 55 in good health. Sequencing was done on a sample of blood. The chain is built from TRBV25-1 and TRBJ2-3; D assignment may be TRBD1 or TRBD2 (6 bases each). DNA of the CDR3: TGTGCCAGCAGTCAACAGGGAGGTCAGACAGATACGCAGTATTTT. Encoded protein: CASSQQGGQTDTQYF.